The next 28 T cell receptor beta chains were all read from a single sample in a study of tumor and adjacent non-tumor tissue in lung cancer. TCRbeta libraries were built with three rounds of nested PCR, modified from ARM-PCR. In TCRdb, the multiplex PCR reads were re-called with MiXCR into one record per CDR3 protein. Of fewer than 80,000 distinct CDR3 sequences in the sample, nearly 70% were seen once. RNA was extracted from bulk tissue without any cell sorting. The sequenced sample was lung tumor tissue. Receptors originate from a woman aged 70-85 years with non-small cell lung cancer.

The chain joins TRBV29-1 to TRBJ2-7; TRBD1 matches 7 bases. Germline values: CDR1 SQVTM, CDR2 ANQGSEA. The CDR3 is made up of 16 amino acids. V gave up 4 bases and J gave up 0 bases; unmatched junction bases: 12. CDR3 bases: TGCAGCGTTGGGGCTCTCCCACAGGGGAGCTCCTACGAGCAGTACTTC. It codes for CSVGALPQGSSYEQYF.

To note about this clonotype: The junction departs from the called germline gene at one end, perhaps through a read error. This chain joins TRBV7-8 and TRBJ2-3; maybe TRBD2 (5 bases). CDR3 length equals 14 residues. The germline V gene has CDR1 SGHVS and CDR2 FQNEAQ. The CDR3 DNA reads as TGTGCCAACAGCGGTGGGGATAGCACAGACACGCAGTATTTT. This translates into CANSGGDSTDTQYF. Based on the CDR3 plus reference TRBV7-8 and TRBJ2-3, the full variable domain is GAGVSQSPRYKVAKRGQDVALRCDPISGHVSLFWYQQALGQGPEFLTYFQNEAQLDKSGLPSDRFFAERPEGSVSTLKIQRTQQEDSAVYLCANSGGDSTDTQYFGPGTRLTVL.

A word on this clonotype: Here the CDR3 omits its conserved ending phenylalanine or tryptophan, so a read error is the likely source. It is unclear where the CDR3 begins or ends on the DNA, so no DNA is shown, and the CDR3 is as TCRdb lists it. The V and J genes are TRBV5-4 and TRBJ2-4; the table's D call, TRBD1, has no DNA check behind it. Germline V gene data show CDR1 as SGHNT and CDR2 as YYREEE (reference sequence). The CDR3 length equals 17 residues, ends included. Here the CDR3 reads CASSLEGGGREKNIQYS.

This clonotype was seen a handful of times. Since a much larger clone is just one base distant, this may be a read error. The chain is built from TRBV24-1 and TRBJ1-2; D is ambiguous. Germline values: CDR1 KGHDR, CDR2 SFDVKD. The CDR3 has 13 amino acids. The CDR3 DNA reads as TGTGCCACCTCCCAGGCAGGCAACTATGACTACACCTTC. Protein: CATSQAGNYDYTF.

This clonotype was counted many times. The CDR3 coding sequence is TGTGCCAGCAGCCGGACAGGGGGGCGTACCTACGAGCAGTACTTC. Translating gives CASSRTGGRTYEQYF. This chain links TRBV5-6 with TRBJ2-7; TRBD1 agrees at 10 bases. V was pared by 4 bases and J by 2 bases, with 6 bases of the junction left unmatched. Germline loops: CDR1 SGHDT, CDR2 YYEEEE. This CDR3 spans 15 amino acids.

On this clonotype: This may be a read error: a much more frequent sequence differs by one nucleotide. This rearrangement joins TRBV20-1 to TRBJ1-6, with D maybe TRBD1 (6 bases). Trimming pared 2 bases from V and 7 bases from J, leaving 18 bases between. CDR3 length equals 16 residues. Looked up from germline, CDR1 is DFQATT and CDR2 is SNEGSKA (reference sequence). CDR3 region: CSARSWPGGENSPLHF. The CDR3 DNA reads as TGCAGTGCTAGATCATGGCCCGGGGGCGAAAATTCACCCCTCCACTTT.

On this clonotype: Sequence at one end of the junction differs from germline and may be a read error. The rearrangement links TRBV29-1 to TRBJ1-2; 9 nucleotides agree with TRBD1. Germline V gene lookup returns CDR1 SQVTM and CDR2 ANQGSEA. This CDR3 has 15 amino acids. CDR3 coding DNA: TGCAGCGTTGAACACAGGGGGCTATCTAACTATGGCTACATCTTC. Translating it yields CSVEHRGLSNYGYIF.

V is TRBV5-1 and J is TRBJ2-5, with 11 bases aligning to TRBD2. The CDR3 covers 17 residues. The junction had 9 bases not matched to a gene; V was cut back by 3 bases and J by 2 bases. Per germline, CDR1 SGHRS and CDR2 YFSETQ. The CDR3 spells CASSSSLLAGGQETQYF. The CDR3 coding sequence is TGCGCCAGCAGCTCGAGCCTTTTAGCGGGAGGGCAAGAGACCCAGTACTTC.

This clonotype was seen a handful of times. A much larger clone sits a single nucleotide away, making a read error possible. This chain connects TRBV28 to TRBJ2-7, with D perhaps TRBD1 (7 bases). Germline CDR1 and CDR2: MDHEN and SYDVKM. The CDR3 loop spans 16 amino acids. The CDR3 spells CASSLWLRGDSYERYF. The CDR3 coding sequence is TGTGCCAGCAGTTTATGGCTCAGGGGGGATTCCTACGAGCGGTACTTC. The complete variable domain, with remaining parts taken from reference TRBV28 and TRBJ2-7, reads DVKVTQSSRYLVKRTGEKVFLECVQDMDHENMFWYRQDPGLGLRLIYFSYDVKMKEKGDIPEGYSVSREKKERFSLILESASTNQTSMYLCASSLWLRGDSYERYFGPGTRLTVT.

Concerning this clonotype itself: A read error is possible here, since a much larger clone lies one base away. V and J are TRBV20-1 and TRBJ2-7; no definite D call. The CDR3 sequence is 13 residues long. The germline CDR1 and CDR2 sequences are DFQATT and SNEGSKA (reference sequence). Trimming took 4 bases from V and 7 from J, leaving 17 bases between them. CDR3 DNA: TGCAGTGCTAACTCTCGGACCCTTGGGGAGCAGTACTTC. As protein: CSANSRTLGEQYF.

As for this clonotype: A read error may be the cause here, since a much bigger clone is one base away. The J gene is TRBJ2-7, the V gene TRBV11-2; D possibly corresponds to TRBD2 (6 bases). The CDR3 consists of 15 residues. Germline V gives CDR1 SGHAT, CDR2 FQNNGV. V was pared by 2 bases and J by 4 bases, with 15 bases between. This CDR3 reads CASSLPGGRLYEQYF. The CDR3 DNA reads as TGTGCCAGCAGCTTACCCGGGGGTCGGTTGTACGAGCAGTACTTC.

As regards this clonotype: The CDR3 does not end in the conserved phenylalanine or tryptophan, so this is likely a read error. The chain is built from TRBV6-5 and TRBJ1-5, with 8 bases identical to TRBD1. This CDR3 contains 15 residues. CDR1 MNHEY and CDR2 SVGAGI come from the germline V gene. The ends lost 3 bases at V and 11 bases at J; junction bases unmatched: 12. The CDR3 here is CASSYTTGAEQSQHS. The CDR3 nucleotides are TGTGCCAGCAGTTATACGACAGGGGCGGAACAGTCCCAGCATTCT.

In the case of this clonotype: This could be a read error, since a much larger clone is one nucleotide away. V is TRBV28 and J is TRBJ2-2, with 14 positions matching TRBD2. The CDR3 consists of 17 residues. Germline V lookup: CDR1 MDHEN, CDR2 SYDVKM. CDR3 amino acids: CASSGTSGSANTGDLFF. For the CDR3, the DNA is TGTGCCAGCAGTGGGACTAGCGGGAGCGCGAACACCGGGGACCTGTTTTTT.

A note on this clonotype: Germline is not matched at one junction end, which may reflect a read error. The chain links TRBV7-8 to TRBJ2-2; 9 bases agree with TRBD2. The CDR3 runs to 14 residues. Germline-derived CDR1 and CDR2 are SGHVS and FQNEAQ. The CDR3 sequence is CAGRGGTNTRELFF. DNA for the CDR3: TGTGCAGGGCGGGGGGGGACGAACACCAGGGAGCTGTTTTTT.

In the case of this clonotype: Given the absence of the conserved phenylalanine or tryptophan at the CDR3 end, a read error is likely. The limits of the CDR3 on the DNA are not certain, so only TCRdb's listed CDR3 is given. V usage is TRBV5-5 and J usage is TRBJ2-1; the table calls TRBD1, which could not be checked here. The CDR3 totals 15 residues, both ends included. The germline CDR1 and CDR2 sequences are SGHKS and YYEKEE (reference sequence). Here the CDR3 reads CASSYTGDSYNEQLL.

A note on this clonotype: As the CDR3 is not closed by the conserved phenylalanine or tryptophan, this likely results from a read error. The limits of the CDR3 on the DNA are not certain, so only TCRdb's listed CDR3 is given. V usage is TRBV28 and J usage is TRBJ2-1. Germline V gives CDR1 MDHEN, CDR2 SYDVKM. Ends included, the CDR3 has 12 residues. The CDR3 protein is CASSTQVTEKFY.

Worth noting for this clonotype: A much larger clone differs from this one at a single base, so this may be a read error. The J gene is TRBJ2-3, the V gene TRBV6-4; TRBD2 agrees at 8 bases. This CDR3 is 20 amino acids long. Germline V gene lookup returns CDR1 MRHNA and CDR2 SNTAGT. For the CDR3, the DNA is TGTGACAGTCCGCCCCGGGTGGCGGACACTAGCGGAAAGACGGCAGATACGCAGTATTTT. The encoded protein is CDSPPRVADTSGKTADTQYF.

This clonotype is labeled medium-sized (0.01 to 0.1%). The chain joins TRBV29-1 to TRBJ2-3, with TRBD1 as a possible D gene (6 bases). Trimming removed 7 bases from V and 2 bases from J, with 22 bases in between. CDR1 and CDR2 from the germline V gene are SQVTM and ANQGSEA. The CDR3 is made up of 16 amino acids. The CDR3 region has the DNA TGCAGCGGTGGGGGCCCAGGATCCCCGTACACAGATACGCAGTATTTT. It yields the protein CSGGGPGSPYTDTQYF.

About this clonotype: Mismatch with germline at one junction end may stem from a read error. The chain has TRBV5-1 and TRBJ1-1; D ambiguous. This CDR3 contains 13 residues. The V gene's germline CDR1 is SGHRS and CDR2 YFSETQ. The CDR3 protein is CASSLSVRPEDFF. For the CDR3, the DNA is TGCGCCAGCAGCTTGTCTGTCCGCCCTGAAGATTTCTTT.

This clonotype showed up many times. The V call is TRBV6-2 or TRBV6-3, the J call TRBJ1-2; D gene ambiguous. Germline V CDR1 and CDR2: MNHEY, SVGEGT. V was shortened by 2 bases and J by 7 bases, with 14 bases between the two germline ends. CDR3 length: 14 residues. The CDR3 protein is CASSYLDLRAGYTF. The CDR3 coding sequence is TGTGCCAGCAGTTACCTGGACCTACGTGCTGGCTACACCTTC.

Comment on this clonotype: At one of its ends the junction is not consistent with the germline gene, which may arise from a read error. J is TRBJ2-3 and V is TRBV6-6; TRBD2 matches 8 bases. This CDR3 is built from 16 residues. Germline V lookup: CDR1 MNHNY, CDR2 SVGAGI (reference sequence). In DNA, the CDR3 is TGTGCCAGCAGCGACGCGGGGGGAGCACATGCAGATACGCATTACTTT. This encodes CASSDAGGAHADTHYF.

Notes on this clonotype: A much larger clone lies a single base off, so this may be a read error. The chain employs TRBV5-1 and TRBJ2-3; D is possibly TRBD1 or TRBD2 (5 bases each). V was shortened by 6 bases and J by 2 bases, with 13 bases between the two germline ends. This CDR3 has 14 amino acids. Germline loops: CDR1 SGHRS, CDR2 YFSETQ. DNA of the CDR3: TGCGCCAGCATCTCGGGACCGTTCACAGATACGCAGTATTTT. It yields the protein CASISGPFTDTQYF.

CDR3 protein: CSTWDRQETQYF. The CDR3 nucleotides are TGCAGTACTTGGGACAGACAAGAGACCCAGTACTTC. The genes are TRBV20-1 and TRBJ2-5; 7 nucleotides match TRBD1. After removal of 8 bases from V and 2 bases from J, the junction contained 5 bases not matched to a gene. Germline V gene lookup returns CDR1 DFQATT and CDR2 SNEGSKA (reference sequence). The CDR3 loop spans 12 amino acids.

Turning to this clonotype: This clone may be a read error of a much larger clone one base away. J is TRBJ2-1 and V is TRBV28; no reliable D call. The CDR3 covers 13 residues. CDR1 and CDR2 from the germline V gene are MDHEN and SYDVKM. The CDR3 DNA is TGTGCCAGCAGGACGAATGGATACAATGGGCAGTTCTTC. It specifies CASRTNGYNGQFF.

Concerning this clonotype itself: The junction shows a germline mismatch at one end, possibly a read error. This chain links TRBV6-1 with TRBJ1-4; D possibly corresponds to TRBD1 (5 bases). Germline values: CDR1 MNHNS, CDR2 SASEGT. The CDR3 loop spans 15 amino acids. This CDR3 reads CPSRKDKAFNEKLFF. The CDR3 DNA follows: TGTCCCAGCAGGAAGGACAAGGCCTTTAATGAAAAACTGTTTTTT.

Turning to this clonotype: A much more abundant neighbour one base away suggests this may be a read error. The chain recombines TRBV5-1 with TRBJ2-2, with a weak D call TRBD2 (5 bases). Germline loops: CDR1 SGHRS, CDR2 YFSETQ. The CDR3 extends over 15 amino acids. The CDR3, as DNA: TGCGCCAGCAGCCGTACTTCGGAGTGGACCGGGGAGCTGATTTTT. This translates into CASSRTSEWTGELIF.

The chain employs TRBV12-3 or TRBV12-4 and TRBJ2-2; D uncertain. V was shortened by 10 bases and J by 5 bases, with 8 bases between the two germline ends. This CDR3 has 11 residues. CDR3 sequence: CATCLTGELFF. CDR3 bases: TGTGCCACCTGTTTAACCGGGGAGCTGTTTTTT.

The table lists this clonotype with many counts. A junction boundary mismatches the germline segment, possibly from a read error. CDR3: CASSPPGLANTGELFF. The CDR3, as DNA: TGTGCCAGCAGCCCTCCGGGACTAGCGAATACCGGGGAGCTGTTTTTT. This rearrangement joins TRBV7-8 to TRBJ2-2, with 10 bases lining up with TRBD2. The CDR3 extends over 16 amino acids. Germline lookup yields CDR1 SGHVS and CDR2 FQNEAQ.